This TCR beta chain was observed in a study of blood T cell repertoires in COVID-19. Study details: T cells, B-cell-depleted T cells, or PBMCs supplied cDNA or gDNA.

The CDR3 loop spans 14 amino acids. The ends were cut back, 0 bases at V and 0 bases at J, with 5 bases in the middle. CDR1 and CDR2 (germline): SGHTA, FQGNSA. Clones were sequenced by immunoSEQ multiplex PCR, and TCRdb holds only the in-frame ones, with some missing. The table includes 55,000 to 65,000 clones, approximately 78% detected once. Enrolled during active infection, Seattle patients were then followed longitudinally. The TCR sequence derives from a man between 60 and 75 years old with COVID-19, enrolled during active disease. The gene calls are TRBV7-2 and TRBJ1-1; no firm D call. Sequences were obtained from peripheral blood. The CDR3 loop is CASSLATLNTEAFF. The DNA for the CDR3 is TGTGCCAGCAGCTTAGCGACACTGAACACTGAAGCTTTCTTT.